A selection of T cell receptor beta chains follows, all from one sample in a study of long-term antiretroviral therapy in people with HIV. Profiling relied on immunoSEQ multiplex PCR, and the TCRdb table lists in-frame clones only, not all of them. The sample records tens of thousands of clones, around 90% being singletons. The input for sequencing was unsorted PBMCs, taken 1.8 years after starting antiretroviral therapy. Receptor source: a woman under 30 with HIV. Each CDR3 is given with its conserved first and last residue. A D gene is named only where the DNA matches it firmly. Clone size is shown for a subset of rows, as once, few, many or a class of expanded clone.

j_call clone_size v_call d_call cdr3_aa cdr3_nt
TRBJ2-7 - TRBV23-1 - CASSQSEQGHEQYF TGCGCCAGCAGTCAATCGGAGCAGGGCCACGAGCAGTACTTC
TRBJ2-3 once TRBV7-6 TRBD2 CASSLLGAGGGTDTQYF TGTGCCAGCAGCTTACTCGGAGCGGGAGGAGGTACAGATACGCAGTATTTT
TRBJ1-2 - TRBV5-1 TRBD1 CASSGGQGPYGYTF TGCGCCAGCAGCGGGGGACAGGGTCCCTATGGCTACACCTTC
TRBJ2-7 - TRBV28 TRBD1 CASSGPGTGNHEQYF TGTGCCAGCAGCGGTCCCGGGACAGGGAACCACGAGCAGTACTTC
TRBJ2-1 - TRBV9 - CASSVRLDNEQFF TGTGCCAGCAGCGTAAGACTAGACAATGAGCAGTTCTTC
TRBJ1-1 - TRBV28 TRBD1 CASSLGGQGYTEAFF TGTGCCAGCAGTTTGGGGGGACAGGGGTACACTGAAGCTTTCTTT
TRBJ1-1 - TRBV2 - CASSEAVLGAEAFF TGTGCCAGCAGTGAAGCGGTCCTCGGGGCTGAAGCTTTCTTT
TRBJ2-6 few TRBV6-4 - CASSDGTFSGANVLTF TGTGCCAGCAGTGACGGGACCTTCTCTGGGGCCAACGTCCTGACTTTC
TRBJ1-3 - TRBV4-3 - CASSQDPQYSGNTIYF TGCGCCAGCAGCCAAGATCCTCAGTACTCTGGAAACACCATATATTTT
TRBJ1-5 - TRBV18 TRBD1 CASSPSRSQGTFVSNQPQHF TGTGCCAGCTCACCAAGTAGATCACAGGGGACGTTCGTTAGCAATCAGCCCCAGCATTTT
TRBJ2-7 once TRBV5-1 TRBD1 CASSLGQGAQYEQYF TGCGCCAGCAGCTTGGGGCAGGGGGCACAATACGAGCAGTACTTC
TRBJ1-1 - TRBV5-5 - CASSSDPGQFVGAFF TGTGCCAGCAGCTCAGACCCTGGACAGTTTGTCGGAGCTTTCTTT
TRBJ1-1 - TRBV6-6 - CASSVSTNTEAFF TGTGCCAGCAGCGTCTCGACGAACACTGAAGCTTTCTTT
TRBJ2-7 - TRBV7-2 TRBD2 CAIGSGRFYYEQYF TGTGCCATTGGCAGCGGGAGATTTTATTACGAGCAGTACTTC
TRBJ2-1 - TRBV5-1 TRBD2 CASSPGLTGGPNEQFF TGCGCCAGCAGCCCGGGCTTGACGGGAGGGCCGAATGAGCAGTTCTTC
TRBJ2-1 - TRBV19 TRBD1 CASSRLDRSYNEQFF TGTGCCAGTAGTCGACTGGACAGGTCCTACAATGAGCAGTTCTTC
TRBJ2-2 - TRBV28 - CASSRPFAGSDGELFF TGTGCCAGCAGTAGGCCTTTTGCGGGAAGTGACGGGGAGCTGTTTTTT
TRBJ2-1 - TRBV9 - CASSVGRGENDEQFF TGTGCCAGCAGCGTAGGTAGAGGGGAGAATGATGAGCAGTTCTTC
TRBJ2-5 few TRBV5-1 TRBD2 CASSYSGSGETQYF TGCGCCAGCAGCTATAGCGGGAGCGGAGAGACCCAGTACTTC
TRBJ2-3 - TRBV28 - CASSRVKSMQYF TGTGCCAGCAGTCGAGTCAAATCTATGCAGTATTTT
TRBJ2-7 - TRBV7-2 - CASSSTGPLNEQYF TGTGCCAGCAGCTCCACAGGCCCACTGAACGAGCAGTACTTC
TRBJ2-1 - TRBV7-2 - CASSLVTGRMFF TGTGCCAGCAGCTTAGTCACAGGGCGGATGTTCTTC
TRBJ1-2 - TRBV11-3 - CASSLVTAFNGYTF TGTGCCAGCAGCTTAGTCACAGCCTTTAATGGCTACACCTTC
TRBJ2-1 - TRBV14 - CASSRRESRFSSYNEQFF TGTGCCAGCAGCCGAAGGGAATCTAGGTTCAGCTCCTACAATGAGCAGTTCTTC
TRBJ1-5 - TRBV19 - CASSISFGSSNQPQHF TGTGCCAGTAGTATAAGTTTTGGTTCTAGCAATCAGCCCCAGCATTTT
TRBJ1-4 - TRBV2 - CASRGSPTAAKLFF TGTGCCAGCCGGGGATCCCCAACAGCTGCTAAACTGTTTTTT
TRBJ2-1 - TRBV7-8 - CASSPGTFNEQFF TGTGCCAGCAGCCCCGGGACATTCAATGAGCAGTTCTTC
TRBJ2-7 - TRBV15 - CATSREGTSAYEQYF TGTGCCACCAGCAGAGAGGGGACATCCGCCTACGAGCAGTACTTC
TRBJ2-7 - TRBV18 TRBD2 CASSQRLAEDYEQYF TGTGCCAGCTCCCAGAGACTAGCAGAGGACTACGAGCAGTACTTC